This paragraph reports one TCR beta chain. The source of the sample is a study of blood T cell repertoires in COVID-19. Across the study: Acute and convalescent COVID-19 samples came from the United States, Italy and Spain.

Here immunoSEQ multiplex PCR was the method, and the copy in TCRdb shows in-frame clones only, minus some. The sample lists 100,000 to 150,000 clones, about 93% seen once, with around 2% in the top ten. Patients at the Seattle site were enrolled during active infection and followed longitudinally. Germline V lookup: CDR1 MNHEY, CDR2 SVGEGT. Between the trimmed V and J ends, which lost 2 bases and 4 bases, there was a span of 10 bases. The CDR3 is made up of 14 amino acids. Sequenced input: peripheral blood. The chain is built from TRBV6-2 or TRBV6-3 and TRBJ2-3, with D perhaps matching TRBD2 (5 bases). This TCR derives from a man aged 45-65 years with COVID-19, enrolled during active disease. The CDR3 protein is CASSYGEKSDTQYF. The DNA for the CDR3 is TGTGCCAGCAGTTACGGGGAGAAGTCAGATACGCAGTATTTT.